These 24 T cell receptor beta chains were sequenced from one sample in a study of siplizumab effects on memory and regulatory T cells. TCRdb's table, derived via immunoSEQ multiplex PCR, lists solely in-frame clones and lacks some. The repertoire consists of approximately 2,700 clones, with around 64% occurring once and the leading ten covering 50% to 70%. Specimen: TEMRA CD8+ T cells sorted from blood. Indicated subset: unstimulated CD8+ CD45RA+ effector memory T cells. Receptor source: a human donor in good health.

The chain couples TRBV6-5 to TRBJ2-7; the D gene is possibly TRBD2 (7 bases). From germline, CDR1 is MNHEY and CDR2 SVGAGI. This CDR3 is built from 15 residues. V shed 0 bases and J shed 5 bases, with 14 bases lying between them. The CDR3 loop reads CASSYSGGAGNEQYF. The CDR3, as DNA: TGTGCCAGCAGTTACTCGGGGGGGGCCGGGAACGAGCAGTACTTC.

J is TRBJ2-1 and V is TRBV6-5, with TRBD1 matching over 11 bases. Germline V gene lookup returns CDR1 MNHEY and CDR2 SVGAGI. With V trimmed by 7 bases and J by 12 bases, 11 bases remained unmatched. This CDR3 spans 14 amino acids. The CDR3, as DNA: TGTGCCAGCACTACGGGGACAGGGGGTGTCGGGCAGTTCTTC. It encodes CASTTGTGGVGQFF.

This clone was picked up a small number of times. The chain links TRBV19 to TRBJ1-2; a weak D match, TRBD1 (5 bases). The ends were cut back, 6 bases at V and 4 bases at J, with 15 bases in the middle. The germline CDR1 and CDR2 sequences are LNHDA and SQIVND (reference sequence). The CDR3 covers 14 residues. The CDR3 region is CASRGEGRVYGYTF. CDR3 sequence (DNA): TGTGCCAGTAGGGGAGAAGGCAGGGTCTATGGCTACACCTTC.

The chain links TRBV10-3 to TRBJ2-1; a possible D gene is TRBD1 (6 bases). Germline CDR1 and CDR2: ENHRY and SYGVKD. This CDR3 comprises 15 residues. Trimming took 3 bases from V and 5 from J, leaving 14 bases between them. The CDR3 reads CAISDARGINNEQFF. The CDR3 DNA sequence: TGTGCCATCAGTGACGCGAGGGGGATAAACAATGAGCAGTTCTTC.

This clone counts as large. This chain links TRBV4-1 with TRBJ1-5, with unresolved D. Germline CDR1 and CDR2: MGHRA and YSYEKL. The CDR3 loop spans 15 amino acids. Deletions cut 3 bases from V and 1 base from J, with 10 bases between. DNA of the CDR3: TGCGCCAGCAGCCAGTACACAAACAGCAATCAGCCCCAGCATTTT. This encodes CASSQYTNSNQPQHF.

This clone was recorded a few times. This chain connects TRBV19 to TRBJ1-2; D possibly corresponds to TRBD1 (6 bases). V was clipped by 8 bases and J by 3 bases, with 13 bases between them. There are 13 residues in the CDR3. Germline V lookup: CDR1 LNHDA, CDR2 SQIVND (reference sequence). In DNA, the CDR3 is TGTGCCAGTGCTCACAGGGCTTACTATGGCTACACCTTC. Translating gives CASAHRAYYGYTF.

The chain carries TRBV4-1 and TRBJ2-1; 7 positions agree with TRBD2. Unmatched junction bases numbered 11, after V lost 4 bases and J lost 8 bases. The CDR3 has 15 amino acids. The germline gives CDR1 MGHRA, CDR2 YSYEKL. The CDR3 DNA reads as TGCGCCAGCAGCCCGTCGGGGGGATCCCTTGATGAGCAGTTCTTC. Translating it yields CASSPSGGSLDEQFF.

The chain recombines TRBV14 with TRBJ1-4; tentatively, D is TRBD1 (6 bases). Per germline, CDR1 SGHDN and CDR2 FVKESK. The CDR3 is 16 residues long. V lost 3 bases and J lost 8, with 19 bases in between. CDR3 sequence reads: CASSQIPQGKREKLFF. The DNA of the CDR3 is TGTGCCAGCAGCCAGATTCCACAGGGAAAGAGGGAAAAACTGTTTTTT.

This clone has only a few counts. CDR3 loop: CASSIWSQGFYGYTF. The CDR3 DNA reads as TGTGCCAGTAGTATTTGGAGCCAGGGCTTCTATGGCTACACCTTC. The chain joins TRBV19 to TRBJ1-2, with D tentatively TRBD1 (5 bases). Germline CDR1 reads LNHDA; CDR2 reads SQIVND (reference sequence). The CDR3 covers 15 residues. Trimming pared 3 bases from V and 4 bases from J, leaving 15 bases between.

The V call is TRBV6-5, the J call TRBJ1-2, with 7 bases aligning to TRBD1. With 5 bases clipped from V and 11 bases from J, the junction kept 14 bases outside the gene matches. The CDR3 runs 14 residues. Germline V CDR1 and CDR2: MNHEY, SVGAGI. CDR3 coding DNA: TGTGCCAGCAGTGTACTGGGGACAGCGCTCTCGTACACCTTC. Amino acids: CASSVLGTALSYTF.

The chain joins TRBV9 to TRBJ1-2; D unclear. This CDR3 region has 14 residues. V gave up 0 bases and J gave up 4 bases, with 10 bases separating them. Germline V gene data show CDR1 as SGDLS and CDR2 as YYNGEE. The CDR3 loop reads CASSVESGLYGYTF. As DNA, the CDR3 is TGTGCCAGCAGCGTAGAGTCAGGCCTCTATGGCTACACCTTC.

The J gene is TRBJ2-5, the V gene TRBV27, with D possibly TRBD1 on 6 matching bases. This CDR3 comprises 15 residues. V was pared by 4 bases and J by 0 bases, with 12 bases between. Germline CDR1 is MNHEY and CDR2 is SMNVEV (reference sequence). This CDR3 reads CASSSGQGYQETQYF. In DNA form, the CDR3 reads TGTGCCAGCAGTTCGGGGCAGGGGTACCAAGAGACCCAGTACTTC.

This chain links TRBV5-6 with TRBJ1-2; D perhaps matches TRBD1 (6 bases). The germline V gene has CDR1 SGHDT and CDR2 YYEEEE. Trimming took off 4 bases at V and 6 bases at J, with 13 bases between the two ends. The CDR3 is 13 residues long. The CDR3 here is CASSPATGNGYTF. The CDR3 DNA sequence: TGTGCCAGCAGCCCTGCTACAGGGAATGGCTACACCTTC.

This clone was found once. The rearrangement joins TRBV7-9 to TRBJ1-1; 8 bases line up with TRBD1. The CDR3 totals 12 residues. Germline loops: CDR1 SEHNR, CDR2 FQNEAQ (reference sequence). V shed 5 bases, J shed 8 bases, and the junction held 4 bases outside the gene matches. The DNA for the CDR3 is TGTGCCAGCAGCCCAGGACAGGGCGAAGCTTTCTTT. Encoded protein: CASSPGQGEAFF.

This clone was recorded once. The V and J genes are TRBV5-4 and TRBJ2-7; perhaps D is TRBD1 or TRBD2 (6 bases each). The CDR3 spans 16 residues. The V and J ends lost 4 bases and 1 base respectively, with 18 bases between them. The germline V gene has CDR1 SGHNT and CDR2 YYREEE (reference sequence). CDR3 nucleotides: TGTGCCAGCAGCCAGGGGATTCGGGGGCGATCCTACGAGCAGTACTTC. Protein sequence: CASSQGIRGRSYEQYF.

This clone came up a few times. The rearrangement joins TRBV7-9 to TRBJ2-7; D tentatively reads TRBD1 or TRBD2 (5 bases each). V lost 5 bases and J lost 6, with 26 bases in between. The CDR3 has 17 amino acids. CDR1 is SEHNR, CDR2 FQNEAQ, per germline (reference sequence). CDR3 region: CASSPWQIGTYHGEQYF. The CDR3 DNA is TGTGCCAGCAGCCCCTGGCAAATCGGGACCTACCACGGCGAGCAGTACTTC.

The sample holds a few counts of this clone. The CDR3 DNA reads as TGTGCCAGCAGCTGGGGGGACAGTCAAGAGACCCAGTACTTC. Translating it yields CASSWGDSQETQYF. The chain has TRBV5-6 and TRBJ2-5, with TRBD1 as a possible D gene (7 bases). The length of the CDR3 is 14 residues. Germline CDR1 reads SGHDT; CDR2 reads YYEEEE. The V end lost 3 bases, the J end lost 2 bases, and 11 bases lay between the germline ends.

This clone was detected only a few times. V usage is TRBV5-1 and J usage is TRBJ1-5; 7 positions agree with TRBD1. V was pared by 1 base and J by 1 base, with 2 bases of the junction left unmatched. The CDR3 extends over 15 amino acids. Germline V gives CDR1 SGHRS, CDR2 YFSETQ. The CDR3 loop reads CASSLSGGSNQPQHF. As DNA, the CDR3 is TGCGCCAGCAGCTTGTCAGGGGGGAGCAATCAGCCCCAGCATTTT. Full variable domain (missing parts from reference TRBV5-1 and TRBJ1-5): KAGVTQTPRYLIKTRGQQVTLSCSPISGHRSVSWYQQTPGQGLQFLFEYFSETQRNKGNFPGRFSGRQFSNSRSEMNVSTLELGDSALYLCASSLSGGSNQPQHFGDGTRLSIL.

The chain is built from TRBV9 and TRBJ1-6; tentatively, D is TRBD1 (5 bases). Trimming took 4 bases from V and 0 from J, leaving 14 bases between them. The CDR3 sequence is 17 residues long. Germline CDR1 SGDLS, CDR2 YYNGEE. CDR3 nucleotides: TGTGCCAGCAGCCCGGACGGGGGAAGCTCCTATAATTCACCCCTCCACTTT. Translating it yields CASSPDGGSSYNSPLHF.

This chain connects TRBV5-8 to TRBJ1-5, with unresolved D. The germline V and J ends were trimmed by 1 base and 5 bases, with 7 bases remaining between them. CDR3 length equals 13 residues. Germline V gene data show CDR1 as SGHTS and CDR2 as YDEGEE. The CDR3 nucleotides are TGTGCCAGCAGCTTGAAAGGGTATCAGCCCCAGCATTTT. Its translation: CASSLKGYQPQHF.

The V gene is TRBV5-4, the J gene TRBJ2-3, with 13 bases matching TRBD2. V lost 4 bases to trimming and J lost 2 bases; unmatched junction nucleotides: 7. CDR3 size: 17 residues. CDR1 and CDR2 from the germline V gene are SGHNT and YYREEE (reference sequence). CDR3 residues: CASSRRLAGGPTDTQYF. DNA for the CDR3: TGTGCCAGCAGCCGCAGACTAGCGGGGGGCCCCACAGATACGCAGTATTTT.

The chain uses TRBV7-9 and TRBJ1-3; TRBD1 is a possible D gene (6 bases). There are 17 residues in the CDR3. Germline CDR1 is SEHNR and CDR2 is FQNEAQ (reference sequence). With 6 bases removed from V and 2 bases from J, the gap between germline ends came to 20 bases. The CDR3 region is CASRPGIGGNTGNTIYF. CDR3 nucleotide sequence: TGTGCCAGCAGACCCGGGATAGGGGGGAACACTGGAAACACCATATATTTT.

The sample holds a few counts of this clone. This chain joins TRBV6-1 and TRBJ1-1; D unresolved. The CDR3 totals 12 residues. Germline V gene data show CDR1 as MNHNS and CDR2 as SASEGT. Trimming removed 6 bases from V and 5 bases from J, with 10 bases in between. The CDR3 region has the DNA TGTGCCAGCAGCGGTCGGGGTACTGAAGCTTTCTTT. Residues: CASSGRGTEAFF.

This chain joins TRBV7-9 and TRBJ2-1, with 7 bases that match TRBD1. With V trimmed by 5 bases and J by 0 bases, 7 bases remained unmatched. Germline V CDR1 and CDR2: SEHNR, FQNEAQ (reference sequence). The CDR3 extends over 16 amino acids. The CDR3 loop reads CASSARQGGSYNEQFF. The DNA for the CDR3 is TGTGCCAGCAGCGCCCGACAGGGCGGCTCCTACAATGAGCAGTTCTTC.